This T cell receptor (beta chain) was obtained from a study of blood T cell repertoires in COVID-19 (dated by TCRdb to about 2020). Some background on the complete study: Samples covering the acute and convalescent phases of COVID-19 were provided by collaborators in the United States, Italy and Spain. The material from the prospective study consisted of cDNA or gDNA derived from T cells, B-cell-depleted T cells, or PBMCs. The repertoires were made available in a free public database intended to serve as a resource for research on the immune response to SARS-CoV-2. The samples were drawn from the first 160 participants of the ongoing ImmuneRACE study and from 1,254 subjects provided by 6 global collaborators. A de-identified subject ID, COVID-19 status, age in years and sex were almost always included in the sample metadata. Where available, HLA class I and class II types were taken from metadata supplied by the sample provider and were not determined by assay-based typing. Subjects who had been exposed to COVID-19, were actively infected with it, or had recovered from it provided the deeply sampled blood TCRbeta repertoires that made up the dataset. Results and caveats for the whole study, not just this receptor: How much clinical and demographic metadata was included differed by source and by participant, and the metadata was provided uncurated.

Whole blood was collected in K2EDTA tubes by collaborating institutions according to the institutions' own protocols. For TCRbeta analysis, collaborators shipped samples as frozen whole blood, isolated PBMCs, or DNA extracted from either of those sample types. The immunoSEQ Assay, a bias-controlled multiplex PCR, was used to amplify TCRbeta CDR3 regions from genomic DNA. The paper's processing steps were these. Nucleated cell counts per sample were estimated from amplification of reference gene primers within the assay. Sequence reads were collapsed and filtered to measure the absolute abundance of every unique TCRbeta CDR3 rearrangement. For each sample, productive Simpson clonality was calculated as the square root of Simpson's diversity index across productive rearrangements. This is the immuneACCESS table as TCRdb keeps it, with only in-frame sequences that have V and J called. A part of the clones is gone; compared with another copy, unresolved V genes explain less than half, and the rest is unexplained. V and J calls and clone size are those listed in that table; D and trimming were worked out from the DNA. The sample table contains roughly 250,000 clones; only one count was recorded for around 80% of them. The ten largest clones take up 4% of the sample.

The germline ends are 13 bases apart after V is trimmed by 3 bases and J by 2 bases. Spanning cysteine to phenylalanine, the CDR3 consists of 15 amino acids. CDR3 DNA is the only sequence kept; it has 45 bases, read in frame from the first base. CDR1 and CDR2, looked up from the germline V gene, are KGHSH and LQKENI. Comments on this clone: Its binding antigen is unknown. Nothing much larger sits one base from this clone, and base qualities are not available.

The chain joins TRBV18 to TRBJ1-1; the D gene is possibly TRBD1, with 6 bases matching. Source material: peripheral blood. This TCR derives from a woman between 40 and 55 years old with active or convalescent COVID-19. In nucleotide form, the sequence is TGTGCCAGCTCACCGGGAAACAGGGTAAACACTGAAGCTTTCTTT. This translates into CASSPGNRVNTEAFF.